The 18 T cell receptor beta chains presented below share a single source sample, sequenced in a study of T cells in localized non-small cell lung cancer. Data came from immunoSEQ multiplex PCR; TCRdb stores just in-frame clones and leaves some out. The table lists 45,000 to 55,000 clones, around 86% of them singletons, with more than 15% in the top ten. This specimen was peripheral blood, taken before any cancer treatment. These TCRs come from a male donor older than 55 with stage III squamous cell lung carcinoma.

J is TRBJ2-2 and V is TRBV18; TRBD2 is a possible D gene (5 bases). This CDR3 has 14 residues. Trimming cost V 2 bases and J 6 bases, with 10 bases left between them. Per the germline V gene, CDR1 is KGHSH and CDR2 is LQKENI. CDR3 bases: TGTGCCAGCTCACCAACTAGTAGCGCCGGGGAGCTGTTTTTT. Encoded protein: CASSPTSSAGELFF.

This clone was counted once. The chain combines TRBV4-1 with TRBJ1-5; a weak D match, TRBD1 (6 bases). The germline CDR1 and CDR2 sequences are MGHRA and YSYEKL. There are 17 residues in the CDR3. V lost 3 bases and J 3 bases, leaving 18 bases between the germline ends. This chain's CDR3 is CASSQGITGLDNQPQHF. Written as DNA, the CDR3 is TGCGCCAGCAGCCAGGGGATCACAGGGTTAGACAATCAGCCCCAGCATTTT.

The chain links TRBV11-2 to TRBJ1-1; maybe TRBD1 (5 bases). The germline V and J ends were trimmed by 6 bases and 5 bases, with 16 bases remaining between them. The CDR3 contains 14 residues. The germline V gene encodes CDR1 SGHAT and CDR2 FQNNGV. The chain's CDR3 is CASRGGRGRTEAFF. In nucleotides, the CDR3 is TGTGCCAGCAGGGGGGGTCGGGGAAGGACTGAAGCTTTCTTT.

The CDR3 protein is CAISGRGGPQHF. CDR3 DNA sequence: TGTGCCATCAGTGGACGGGGGGGGCCCCAGCATTTT. J is TRBJ1-5 and V is TRBV10-3, with D possibly being TRBD1 (5 bases). Trimming removed 4 bases at V and 9 bases at J, with 10 bases between. From germline, CDR1 is ENHRY and CDR2 SYGVKD. This CDR3 is built from 12 residues.

V usage is TRBV6-5 and J usage is TRBJ2-7, with 8 bases fitting TRBD2. This CDR3 is built from 13 residues. The ends lost 10 bases at V and 7 bases at J; junction bases unmatched: 12. Looked up from germline, CDR1 is MNHEY and CDR2 is SVGAGI. CDR3 coding DNA: TGTGCCACCTACCCAAGCGGGAGCCGGGAGCAGTACTTC. This codes for CATYPSGSREQYF.

This clone was counted a single time. The chain has TRBV9 and TRBJ2-7; tentative D call: TRBD2 (6 bases). This CDR3 contains 15 residues. Germline CDR1 is SGDLS and CDR2 is YYNGEE. With 0 bases removed from V and 5 bases from J, the gap between germline ends came to 15 bases. CDR3 DNA sequence: TGTGCCAGCAGCGTAGCGGGACTGCCGGTACACGAGCAGTACTTC. Encoded protein: CASSVAGLPVHEQYF.

The gene calls are TRBV4-2 and TRBJ2-2; 9 nucleotides agree with TRBD1. Germline CDR1 reads LGHNA; CDR2 reads YNFKEQ. The CDR3 spans 16 residues. Trimming took 1 base from V and 2 from J; bases not matched to a gene: 2. The CDR3 bases are TGTGCCAGCAGCCAAGGGGACAGGGACAACACCGGGGAGCTGTTTTTT. Translated: CASSQGDRDNTGELFF.

The gene calls are TRBV29-1 and TRBJ2-2, with TRBD2 matching over 9 bases. Losses at the gene ends were 4 bases for V and 8 bases for J; bases not matched to a gene: 32. The length of the CDR3 is 22 residues. From germline, CDR1 is SQVTM and CDR2 ANQGSEA. The CDR3 region has the DNA TGCAGCGTTGCCTTATCGGGACGGAATGTGAAGGGACTCGCGGGGGGGCAGGGGGAGCTGTTTTTT. This sequence encodes CSVALSGRNVKGLAGGQGELFF.

The genes are TRBV5-1 and TRBJ2-1; 8 bases are a match to TRBD2. V gave up 0 bases and J gave up 1 base; unmatched junction bases: 9. Per the germline V gene, CDR1 is SGHRS and CDR2 is YFSETQ. The CDR3 consists of 18 residues. The CDR3 DNA sequence: TGCGCCAGCAGCTTGGCCGGTCGGCGGGGGGCTTCCTACAATGAGCAGTTCTTC. Translating gives CASSLAGRRGASYNEQFF.

The chain is built from TRBV6-5 and TRBJ1-5; D is uncertain. Trimming cost V 0 bases and J 4 bases, with 10 bases left between them. CDR1 MNHEY and CDR2 SVGAGI come from the germline V gene. CDR3 length: 15 residues. In DNA form, the CDR3 reads TGTGCCAGCAGTTACTCGGGGTCAGTAAATCAGCCCCAGCATTTT. This translates into CASSYSGSVNQPQHF.

This clone was seen a few times. Here the CDR3 reads CASSFNTANTEAFF. CDR3 nucleotides: TGCGCCAGCAGCTTTAACACAGCTAACACTGAAGCTTTCTTT. The rearrangement uses TRBV5-1 and TRBJ1-1, with unresolved D. Trimming stripped 2 bases from V and 2 bases from J, with 10 bases between. This CDR3 spans 14 amino acids. Germline CDR1 and CDR2: SGHRS and YFSETQ. The whole variable domain, remainder taken from reference TRBV5-1 and TRBJ1-1, is KAGVTQTPRYLIKTRGQQVTLSCSPISGHRSVSWYQQTPGQGLQFLFEYFSETQRNKGNFPGRFSGRQFSNSRSEMNVSTLELGDSALYLCASSFNTANTEAFFGQGTRLTVV.

The chain employs TRBV2 and TRBJ2-6, with no clear D. Trimming took off 6 bases at V and 0 bases at J, with 15 bases between the two ends. Germline CDR1 and CDR2: SNHLY and FYNNEI. The CDR3 runs 17 residues. In DNA form, the CDR3 reads TGTGCCAGCAGGTCCCGACTTATTCCCTCTGGGGCCAACGTCCTGACTTTC. It yields the protein CASRSRLIPSGANVLTF.

The chain employs TRBV7-9 and TRBJ1-5; D ambiguous. CDR3 size: 14 residues. The V gene's germline CDR1 is SEHNR and CDR2 FQNEAQ (reference sequence). V was shortened by 1 base and J by 1 base, with 5 bases between the two germline ends. The CDR3 nucleotides are TGTGCCAGCAGCTTAGGGAACAGCAATCAGCCCCAGCATTTT. This gives the protein CASSLGNSNQPQHF.

The chain employs TRBV19 and TRBJ1-4; no clear D. Germline lookup yields CDR1 LNHDA and CDR2 SQIVND (reference sequence). CDR3 length: 15 residues. Trimming pared 6 bases from V and 0 bases from J, leaving 11 bases between. The CDR3 sequence is CASSEGGATNEKLFF. CDR3 in DNA: TGTGCCAGTAGCGAGGGTGGTGCAACTAATGAAAAACTGTTTTTT.

This chain connects TRBV5-1 to TRBJ2-1; 9 bases are a match to TRBD1. Trimming at V came to 2 bases and at J to 8 bases, leaving 8 bases not matched to a gene. The CDR3 spans 15 residues. CDR1 SGHRS and CDR2 YFSETQ come from the germline V gene. The CDR3 nucleotides read TGCGCCAGCAGCTTCGGGACAGGGACCCTCTATGAGCAGTTCTTC. Translation gives CASSFGTGTLYEQFF.

V is TRBV14 and J is TRBJ2-5; 10 nucleotides align to TRBD2. The germline CDR1 and CDR2 sequences are SGHDN and FVKESK. V trimming: 1 base; J trimming: 8 bases; junction bases outside the gene matches: 7. The CDR3 runs 15 residues. The CDR3 bases are TGTGCCAGCAGCCAAGGACTAGCGGGCCGGTCCACCCAGTACTTC. This translates into CASSQGLAGRSTQYF.

This sequence joins TRBV6-5 and TRBJ2-5, with a weak D call TRBD2 (6 bases). CDR1 and CDR2 (germline): MNHEY, SVGAGI. Trimming stripped 6 bases from V and 6 bases from J, with 8 bases between. The CDR3 extends over 11 amino acids. CDR3 residues: CASSGGQTQYF. The DNA for the CDR3 is TGTGCCAGCAGCGGGGGACAGACCCAGTACTTC.

This rearrangement joins TRBV18 to TRBJ2-1; unclear D gene. The CDR3 covers 13 residues. The V gene's germline CDR1 is KGHSH and CDR2 LQKENI. Trimming pared 6 bases from V and 5 bases from J, leaving 11 bases between. CDR3 in DNA: TGTGCCAGCTCCCGAAACACAGACAATGAGCAGTTCTTC. This encodes CASSRNTDNEQFF.